This T cell receptor beta chain was identified during a study of cytomegalovirus exposure and HLA in healthy donors. This clone was counted only a few times. The PCR had 60 Vbeta and 13 Jbeta primers. The table came from immunoSEQ multiplex PCR; TCRdb's copy has only in-frame clones and leaves some out. The sample lists approximately 130,000 clones, 80% to 90% occurring once. Germline assignment: CDR1 SQVTM and CDR2 ANQGSEA. The trim removed 6 bases at V and 7 bases at J, leaving 9 bases unmatched. The CDR3 length is 12 residues. The chain joins TRBV29-1 to TRBJ2-7; TRBD1 matches at 7 bases. The clonotype originates from a middle-aged man in good health and CMV-seronegative. The sample was PBMCs. The CDR3 nucleotides are TGCAGCGTCGAGACAGGGTTGGGTGAGCAGTACTTC. It encodes CSVETGLGEQYF.